This T cell receptor beta chain originates from a study of T-cell memory formation after mild COVID-19. CDR1 is KGHDR and CDR2 is SFDVKD in the germline V gene. V shed 1 base and J 5 bases; nucleotides not matched to a gene: 8. The CDR3 length is 17 residues. As regards this clonotype: Antigen: not known.

MiXCR was run by TCRdb on the 5' RACE reads, yielding one entry per CDR3 protein. There are about 350,000 distinct CDR3 sequences in the sample; around 28% occur only once, and 13% lies in the top ten. Study-wide findings and caveats: CD4/CD8 balance held among clones contracting day 15 to 85, and later expanders leaned CD4+. A subset of responding clones appeared in pre-infection memory, suggesting cross-reactive memory joined. Contracting CD4+ clones lay largely in CM and EM, with CD8+ ones residing in EMRA.

The V and J genes are TRBV24-1 and TRBJ2-2; 8 bases match TRBD1. The sequenced sample was PBMCs or a T cell subset sorted from them (not recorded which). This receptor was identified in an adult woman who had mild COVID-19 (a few samples of this study predate the infection). Cell type and time point are not known. In DNA, the CDR3 is TGTGCCACCAGTGATTTTCTGGACAGGGCGGGGACCGGGGAGCTGTTTTTT. Protein sequence: CATSDFLDRAGTGELFF.